These 30 T cell receptor beta chains share one sample of origin, sequenced in a study of blood T cells in healthy people across ages (dated by TCRdb to about 2015). The receptor library was made with 5' RACE. Sequencing instrument: Illumina HiSeq 2500. A second PCR of roughly 7 to 11 cycles was performed with a sample-barcoded 5' primer and a J-beta primer mix. Through fastp at Q25 and MiXCR, TCRdb rebuilt clones from the public reads, retaining in-frame beta chains. Duplicate CDR3 protein sequences are folded into a single record with the most common DNA and genes. In this sample the table shows hundreds of thousands of distinct CDR3 sequences, about 21% of which occur a single time. The ten most abundant clones make up 3% to 4% of the sample. The sequencing input was blood. These TCRs come from a man between 65 and 85 years old in good health.

V and J are TRBV4-1 and TRBJ2-1; 8 bases are shared with TRBD2. The J call is in doubt because the DNA end fits TRBJ2-7 better. CDR3 length: 16 residues. CDR1 is MGHRA and CDR2 is YSYEKL in the germline V gene. CDR3 sequence: CASAPRESSGPYEQYF. The CDR3, as DNA: TGCGCCAGCGCCCCAAGGGAGTCTAGCGGGCCATACGAGCAGTACTTC.

The chain recombines TRBV21-1 with TRBJ2-5; the table's D call, TRBD1, has no DNA check behind it. The end of the DNA fits TRBJ2-7 better, so the J call may be wrong. TRBV21-1 is a listed pseudogene. The CDR3 is 14 amino acids. CDR3 amino acids: CASSKGGQSYEQYF. The DNA of the CDR3 is TGTGCCAGCAGCAAAGGCGGACAGTCCTACGAGCAGTACTTC.

This chain uses TRBV5-5 with TRBJ1-2; TRBD1 agrees at 10 bases. The CDR3 sequence is 13 residues long. In germline, CDR1 is SGHKS, CDR2 YYEKEE (reference sequence). V shed 7 bases and J 6 bases; nucleotides not matched to a gene: 6. CDR3 in amino acids: CASETGGAHGYTF. The CDR3 DNA is TGTGCCAGCGAGACAGGGGGCGCCCATGGCTACACCTTC.

V gene TRBV29-1 combines with J gene TRBJ1-2; 8 nucleotides match TRBD1. CDR1 and CDR2 (germline): SQVTM, ANQGSEA. The CDR3 has 14 amino acids. V lost 5 bases, J lost 4 bases, and 9 bases stayed unmatched. The CDR3 sequence: CSVSGGQGTYGYTF. The DNA for the CDR3 is TGCAGCGTTAGCGGAGGACAGGGTACCTATGGCTACACCTTC.

The table lists this clonotype with a few counts. The chain couples TRBV15 to TRBJ2-5, with 8 positions matching TRBD2. V lost 8 bases and J lost 0; bases outside the gene matches: 2. CDR3 length: 13 amino acids. CDR1 is LNHNV and CDR2 is YYDKDF in the germline V gene (reference sequence). CDR3 amino acids: CATREGYQETQYF. CDR3 DNA sequence: TGTGCCACCCGGGAGGGTTACCAAGAGACCCAGTACTTC.

CDR3 DNA sequence: TGTGCCAGCAGTGGCGCCGCGGCCTTAAAGAACACCGGGGAGCTGTTTTTT. The encoded protein is CASSGAAALKNTGELFF. The J gene is TRBJ2-2, the V gene TRBV6-2 or TRBV6-3; D is uncertain. Per germline, CDR1 MNHEY and CDR2 SVGEGT. This CDR3 region has 17 residues. V dropped 5 bases and J dropped 1 base, with 17 bases sitting between them.

This clonotype has more than one count but fewer than ten. V and J are TRBV20-1 and TRBJ2-5; 11 bases map to TRBD2. CDR3 length: 18 amino acids. Germline loops: CDR1 DFQATT, CDR2 SNEGSKA (reference sequence). After removal of 0 bases from V and 1 base from J, the junction contained 10 bases not matched to a gene. The CDR3 DNA sequence: TGCAGTGCTAGAGATGGGGGACTAGCGGATTATCTCCAAGAGACCCAGTACTTC. It specifies CSARDGGLADYLQETQYF.

The rearrangement joins TRBV7-9 to TRBJ1-1, with 8 bases fitting TRBD1. This CDR3 has 15 residues. Trimming took 8 bases from V and 4 from J; bases not matched to a gene: 12. CDR1 and CDR2 (germline): SEHNR, FQNEAQ (reference sequence). CDR3 DNA sequence: TGTGCCAGCGGCCCATCGGGACAGGCGGGCACTGAAGCTTTCTTT. Amino acid sequence: CASGPSGQAGTEAFF.

There are a few counts of this clonotype. The chain carries TRBV7-9 and TRBJ2-7, with 13 bases fitting TRBD2. This CDR3 has 15 residues. The V gene's germline CDR1 is SEHNR and CDR2 FQNEAQ (reference sequence). J lost 4 bases, V lost 5 bases, and 5 bases had no gene match. CDR3: CASSPWTSGRYEQYF. The DNA of the CDR3 is TGTGCCAGCAGCCCGTGGACTAGCGGGAGATACGAGCAGTACTTC.

V is TRBV18 and J is TRBJ1-5; 9 bases map to TRBD1. Germline CDR1 and CDR2: KGHSH and LQKENI. V shed 6 bases and J 6 bases; nucleotides not matched to a gene: 12. There are 16 residues in the CDR3. CDR3 nucleotide sequence: TGTGCCAGCTCGAAAACGGGACAGGGTTCGGGTCAGCCCCAGCATTTT. Translated: CASSKTGQGSGQPQHF.

The chain couples TRBV28 to TRBJ2-5, with 8 positions matching TRBD1. V shed 1 base and J 2 bases; nucleotides not matched to a gene: 6. Germline loops: CDR1 MDHEN, CDR2 SYDVKM. This CDR3 is built from 16 residues. DNA of the CDR3: TGTGCCAGCAGTTTATCTGGGACAGGCCTTCAAGAGACCCAGTACTTC. It codes for CASSLSGTGLQETQYF.

J is TRBJ1-1 and V is TRBV20-1, with D possibly TRBD1 on 6 matching bases. This CDR3 comprises 13 residues. V was cut by 6 bases and J by 0 bases, with 11 bases left in between. Germline V lookup: CDR1 DFQATT, CDR2 SNEGSKA (reference sequence). Written as DNA, the CDR3 is TGCAGTGCCCCAGGGGCCTTGAACACTGAAGCTTTCTTT. It codes for CSAPGALNTEAFF.

This clonotype was picked up a small number of times. This chain links TRBV29-1 with TRBJ1-2; possibly TRBD1 for D (5 bases). Trimming shortened V by 4 bases and J by 2 bases, and 8 bases separated the two germline ends. Germline V lookup: CDR1 SQVTM, CDR2 ANQGSEA. The CDR3 sequence is 12 residues long. The DNA for the CDR3 is TGCAGCGTTGGAGACAGAAACTATGGCTACACCTTC. Protein product: CSVGDRNYGYTF.

In its sample, this clonotype was seen a few times. This sequence joins TRBV5-1 and TRBJ2-1; 8 positions match TRBD1. CDR3 length: 16 amino acids. J was trimmed by 6 bases and V by 5 bases; bases with no gene match: 13. Germline values: CDR1 SGHRS, CDR2 YFSETQ. CDR3 nucleotides: TGCGCCAGCAGGTCTGCCGGGACAGGATCTCCCAATGAGCAGTTCTTC. Its translation is CASRSAGTGSPNEQFF.

This clonotype was found once. The chain employs TRBV20-1 and TRBJ2-2; 9 bases are a match to TRBD1. After removal of 5 bases from V and 7 bases from J, the junction contained 20 bases not matched to a gene. The CDR3 consists of 18 residues. The germline V gene has CDR1 DFQATT and CDR2 SNEGSKA (reference sequence). The CDR3: CSASHPLNRGRGNGELFF. CDR3 bases: TGCAGTGCTTCCCACCCCCTTAACAGGGGGCGAGGTAACGGGGAGCTGTTTTTT.

This chain links TRBV5-8 with TRBJ1-2; TRBD1 aligns across 8 bases. CDR1 and CDR2 from the germline V gene are SGHTS and YDEGEE. The J segment lost 6 bases and the V segment lost 5 bases, leaving 6 bases of the junction unmatched. This CDR3 has 13 amino acids. The CDR3 DNA follows: TGTGCCAGCAGACCGGGACAGGCGAATGGCTACACCTTC. As protein: CASRPGQANGYTF.

J is TRBJ1-3 and V is TRBV18; D is unresolved. There are 16 residues in the CDR3. The germline V gene has CDR1 KGHSH and CDR2 LQKENI. V lost 3 bases and J 0 bases, leaving 12 bases between the germline ends. The DNA of the CDR3 is TGTGCCAGCTCACCCTCCGACCCCGGCTCTGGAAACACCATATATTTT. Protein product: CASSPSDPGSGNTIYF.

The CDR3 coding sequence is TGTGCCAGCAGTCCTTTTCGAATCAGCTCTGGAAACACCATATATTTT. Translation gives CASSPFRISSGNTIYF. V and J are TRBV28 and TRBJ1-3; D is unresolved. From germline, CDR1 is MDHEN and CDR2 SYDVKM. Trimming took 5 bases from V and 0 from J, leaving 14 bases between them. The CDR3 totals 16 residues.

The rearrangement links TRBV12-3 or TRBV12-4 to TRBJ2-1; unclear D gene. V gave up 4 bases and J gave up 4 bases, with 11 bases separating them. The CDR3 spans 14 residues. CDR3 region: CASSSWSAYNEQFF. The CDR3 nucleotides are TGTGCCAGCAGTTCGTGGTCAGCGTACAATGAGCAGTTCTTC.

The chain employs TRBV6-6 and TRBJ1-5; TRBD1 might be the D (5 bases). There are 15 residues in the CDR3. Trimming pared 7 bases from V and 6 bases from J, leaving 19 bases between. Germline V gene lookup returns CDR1 MNHNY and CDR2 SVGAGI (reference sequence). CDR3 amino acids: CASNSGTGGGQPQHF. CDR3 in DNA: TGTGCCAGCAACTCAGGGACGGGAGGTGGTCAGCCCCAGCATTTT.

The chain has TRBV6-5 and TRBJ1-4, with TRBD1 identical over 9 bases. Germline V gene data show CDR1 as MNHEY and CDR2 as SVGAGI. The CDR3 sequence is 15 residues long. V was clipped by 6 bases and J by 7 bases; unmatched bases: 9. CDR3 sequence: CASRRTTGGLEKLFF. The CDR3 DNA reads as TGTGCCAGCAGGAGGACCACAGGGGGCCTTGAAAAACTGTTTTTT.

This clonotype was recorded a few times. The genes are TRBV25-1 and TRBJ2-7, with D unclear. Per germline, CDR1 MGHDK and CDR2 SYGVNS. V lost 0 bases, J lost 8 bases, and 14 bases lay in between. CDR3 length equals 14 residues. The CDR3 is CASSEYKSPTKQYF. CDR3 nucleotide sequence: TGTGCCAGCAGTGAATATAAGTCCCCTACGAAGCAGTACTTC.

The chain employs TRBV30 and TRBJ1-4; 7 bases line up with TRBD1. Germline CDR1 GTSNPN, CDR2 SVGIG (reference sequence). V trimming: 2 bases; J trimming: 8 bases; junction bases outside the gene matches: 8. The CDR3 extends over 14 amino acids. The CDR3 region is CAWSQTGLREKLFF. CDR3 DNA: TGTGCCTGGAGTCAGACAGGGCTCCGGGAAAAACTGTTTTTT.

This clonotype was detected only a few times. The V and J genes are TRBV7-2 and TRBJ1-4; D gene uncertain. Trimming left V 5 bases short and J 10 bases short, with 14 bases between. The CDR3 is made up of 13 amino acids. CDR1 and CDR2 (germline): SGHTA, FQGNSA. Here the CDR3 reads CASSPSPLGKLFF. CDR3 DNA: TGTGCCAGCAGCCCCTCCCCCCTAGGAAAACTGTTTTTT.

The V call is TRBV6-5, the J call TRBJ2-3; TRBD1 matches 9 bases. The V gene's germline CDR1 is MNHEY and CDR2 SVGAGI. The CDR3 loop spans 15 amino acids. V gave up 5 bases and J gave up 2 bases; unmatched junction bases: 5. The CDR3 DNA follows: TGTGCCAGCAGTGGGACAGGGCGAACCACAGATACGCAGTATTTT. Its protein is CASSGTGRTTDTQYF.

This clonotype was recorded many times. The chain is built from TRBV2 and TRBJ2-7; tentative D call: TRBD1 (8 bases). Germline V CDR1 and CDR2: SNHLY, FYNNEI. Trimming removed 6 bases from V and 2 bases from J, with 14 bases in between. The CDR3 has 14 residues. In DNA form, the CDR3 reads TGTGCCAGCAGCAGCGGGACAGGTGCCTACGAGCAGTACTTC. This translates into CASSSGTGAYEQYF.

The table lists this clonotype with a few counts. The gene calls are TRBV2 and TRBJ2-7, with D possibly being TRBD2 (6 bases). The V end was cut by 6 bases, the J end by 3 bases, with 21 bases between. Germline lookup yields CDR1 SNHLY and CDR2 FYNNEI. The CDR3 has 16 residues. CDR3 region: CASRTTFPRGGYEQYF. The CDR3 coding sequence is TGTGCCAGCAGAACGACCTTTCCTAGGGGAGGCTACGAGCAGTACTTC.

This clonotype came up once. This chain uses TRBV9 with TRBJ2-7; D is perhaps TRBD1 or TRBD2 (6 bases each). Looked up from germline, CDR1 is SGDLS and CDR2 is YYNGEE. CDR3 size: 13 residues. Trimming shortened V by 8 bases and J by 0 bases, and 12 bases separated the two germline ends. The CDR3 DNA sequence: TGTGCCAGAGGGGGGCGTAGCTCCTACGAGCAGTACTTC. Encoded protein: CARGGRSSYEQYF.

The J gene is TRBJ2-5, the V gene TRBV21-1; the D call of TRBD2 is as the table states it, not checked on the DNA. TRBV21-1 has pseudogene status. This CDR3 contains 18 residues. Here the CDR3 DNA reads TGTGCCAGCAGCAAAGGCAGGGTAGCGGGGTATGAGCAAGAGACCCAGTACTTC. Translating gives CASSKGRVAGYEQETQYF.

In its sample, this clonotype was seen a few times. The chain has TRBV28 and TRBJ1-1; no firm D call. V was clipped by 3 bases and J by 3 bases, with 14 bases between them. CDR1 is MDHEN and CDR2 is SYDVKM in the germline V gene. The CDR3 sequence is 15 residues long. CDR3 residues: CASSLQTRRDTEAFF. In DNA form, the CDR3 reads TGTGCCAGCAGTTTGCAAACCAGACGCGACACTGAAGCTTTCTTT.